The 2 T cell receptor beta chains reported below all come from one sample, sequenced in a study of T-cell reconstitution after alpha-beta-depleted transplantation in children. Unique molecular identifiers tagged the TCRbeta library. Via MiXCR, TCRdb re-called the PCR reads, giving one row per CDR3 protein. The data show just under 550,000 distinct CDR3 sequences, around 20% seen once. Specimen: PBMCs from the stem cell graft donor, collected from the stem cell graft. The receptors were gathered from a human donor who donated a stem cell graft to a child with acute lymphoblastic leukemia.

The sample holds a few counts of this clonotype. This chain joins TRBV19 and TRBJ1-5, with D possibly TRBD1 on 5 matching bases. V lost 6 bases, J lost 4 bases, and 10 bases lay in between. Germline CDR1 is LNHDA and CDR2 is SQIVND (reference sequence). This CDR3 is built from 13 residues. CDR3 DNA sequence: TGTGCCAGTAGGTTCCAGGGAAATCAGCCCCAGCATTTT. Amino acid sequence: CASRFQGNQPQHF.

This chain joins TRBV11-2 and TRBJ2-1; D may be TRBD2 (7 bases). This CDR3 region has 18 residues. Germline V gene sequence: CDR1 SGHAT, CDR2 FQNNGV. Trimming shortened V by 5 bases and J by 2 bases, and 22 bases separated the two germline ends. In DNA form, the CDR3 reads TGTGCCAGCAGCCTTTTAGGGGGAGGGGGTTTTCCCTACAATGAGCAGTTCTTC. Protein product: CASSLLGGGGFPYNEQFF.